This TCR beta chain was sequenced in a study of beta chain features in type 1 diabetes. This CDR3 is 13 amino acids long. Germline loops: CDR1 SGHAT, CDR2 FQNNGV. V lost 3 bases and J 3 bases, leaving 6 bases between the germline ends. This clone appeared a few times. Each donor gave one heparinised blood draw averaging around 120 mL. The entirety of the isolated RNA underwent reverse transcription, so expressed TCRB transcripts were sequenced. TCRdb's table, derived via immunoSEQ multiplex PCR, lists solely in-frame clones and lacks some. The sample consists of more than 140,000 clones, about 9.1% of them appearing once.

The chain couples TRBV11-2 to TRBJ2-1; no definite D call. Sequenced input: central memory CD4+ T cells from blood. This clonotype originated in a woman between 40 and 50 years old in good health. CDR3 coding DNA: TGTGCCAGCAGCTTGGGCTACTACAATGAGCAGTTCTTC. Amino acids: CASSLGYYNEQFF.